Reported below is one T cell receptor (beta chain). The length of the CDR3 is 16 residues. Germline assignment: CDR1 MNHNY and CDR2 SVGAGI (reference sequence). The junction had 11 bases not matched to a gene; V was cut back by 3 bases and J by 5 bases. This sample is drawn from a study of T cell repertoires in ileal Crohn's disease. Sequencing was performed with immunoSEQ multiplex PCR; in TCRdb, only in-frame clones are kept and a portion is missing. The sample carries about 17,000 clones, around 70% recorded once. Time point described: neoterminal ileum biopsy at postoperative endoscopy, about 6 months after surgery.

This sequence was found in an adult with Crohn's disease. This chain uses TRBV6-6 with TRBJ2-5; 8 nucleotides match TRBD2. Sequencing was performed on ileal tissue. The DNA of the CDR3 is TGTGCCAGCAGTTATAGCGGGATCGGGAAACGGGAGACCCAGTACTTC. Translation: CASSYSGIGKRETQYF.